This is a list of T cell receptor beta chains from one sample in a study of cytomegalovirus exposure and HLA in healthy donors. Only in-frame clones appear in the TCRdb table, and some are missing; sequencing was by immunoSEQ multiplex PCR. The table records 150,000 to 200,000 clones, approximately 72% of them present only once. The sample was PBMCs. These receptors all come from a female donor in good health and CMV-seronegative. The CDR3 runs from the conserved cysteine through the conserved F or W. A D gene is named only where the DNA matches it firmly. Not all rows give a size; the values are once, few, many and, for expanded clones, a class.

CAWSSNYEQYF TGTGCCTGGAGTTCCAACTACGAGCAGTACTTC TRBV30 - once TRBJ2-7
CASSLGGPHNSPLHF TGTGCCAGCAGCTTAGGAGGACCCCATAATTCACCCCTCCACTTT TRBV7-3 - - TRBJ1-6
CASSPGQGIYGYTF TGTGCCAGCAGCCCTGGACAGGGAATCTATGGCTACACCTTC TRBV5-4 TRBD1 - TRBJ1-2
CASSYRASGRDEQYF TGTGCCAGCAGTTACCGGGCTAGCGGGAGAGACGAGCAGTACTTC TRBV6-6 TRBD2 - TRBJ2-7
CASSYEPGDSGNTIYF TGTGCCAGCAGTTACGAACCAGGGGATTCAGGAAACACCATATATTTT TRBV6-6 - - TRBJ1-3
CASESASSYNEQFF TGTGCCTCAGAGTCGGCTAGCTCCTACAATGAGCAGTTCTTC TRBV15 - - TRBJ2-1
CASSVGLASGELFF TGTGCCAGCAGTGTGGGACTAGCATCCGGGGAGCTGTTTTTT TRBV6-6 TRBD2 few TRBJ2-2
CASSTPGGAGQPQHF TGTGCCAGTAGTACTCCAGGGGGCGCGGGTCAGCCCCAGCATTTT TRBV19 TRBD1 once TRBJ1-5
CAWSAGGAEAFF TGTGCCTGGAGTGCGGGAGGGGCTGAAGCTTTCTTT TRBV30 - - TRBJ1-1
CASSYSSRLDSEQYF TGTGCCAGCAGTTACTCAAGCAGGTTGGATAGCGAGCAGTACTTC TRBV6-5 - - TRBJ2-7
CASSPDRFTQYF TGTGCCAGCAGTCCCGACAGGTTTACGCAGTATTTT TRBV27 - - TRBJ2-3
CAYRQGADYGYTF TGTGCCTACAGACAGGGGGCGGACTATGGCTACACCTTC TRBV30 TRBD1 - TRBJ1-2
CASGRLAGLGTDTQYF TGTGCCAGCGGGAGACTAGCGGGATTGGGGACAGATACGCAGTATTTT TRBV2 TRBD2 - TRBJ2-3
CASSYPWASYEQYF TGTGCCAGCAGCTATCCTTGGGCGAGCTACGAGCAGTACTTC TRBV7-8 - - TRBJ2-7
CASSFVAGGRNEQFF TGTGCCAGCAGCTTCGTAGCGGGGGGACGTAATGAGCAGTTCTTC TRBV7-9 TRBD2 - TRBJ2-1
CAWSVTLAVTDTQYF TGTGCCTGGAGTGTAACTCTAGCGGTCACAGATACGCAGTATTTT TRBV30 TRBD2 - TRBJ2-3
CASPKRGGLFF TGCGCCAGCCCCAAACGCGGGGGACTGTTTTTT TRBV10-1 - - TRBJ1-4
CASSKPHPPAGPNGYTF TGTGCCAGCAGCAAACCTCACCCGCCGGCAGGGCCAAATGGCTACACCTTC TRBV21-1 - - TRBJ1-2
CASSQEGQGSNNQPQHF TGCGCCAGCAGCCAGGAAGGACAGGGTAGTAACAATCAGCCCCAGCATTTT TRBV5-1 TRBD1 - TRBJ1-5
CSVEDSGRINEQFF TGCAGCGTTGAGGACAGCGGGAGAATCAATGAGCAGTTCTTC TRBV29-1 TRBD2 - TRBJ2-1
CASSQVGGRKEKLFF TGCGCCAGCAGCCAAGTTGGAGGGAGAAAAGAAAAACTGTTTTTT TRBV4-1 - - TRBJ1-4
CASSLYGQGAEAFF TGCGCCAGCAGCTTGTACGGACAGGGGGCTGAAGCTTTCTTT TRBV5-1 TRBD1 - TRBJ1-1
CASSLGTGGRGQPQHF TGTGCCAGCAGCTTAGGGACAGGGGGCCGAGGTCAGCCCCAGCATTTT TRBV11-2 TRBD1 once TRBJ1-5
CASSSGPGQTYGYTF TGCGCCAGCAGCTCGGGGCCGGGACAGACCTATGGCTACACCTTC TRBV5-1 TRBD1 few TRBJ1-2
CASSSTGGYHGQYF TGTGCCAGCAGCTCGACAGGGGGTTATCATGGGCAGTACTTC TRBV7-9 TRBD1 - TRBJ2-7
CASRDRGYGYTF TGTGCCAGTAGGGACAGGGGCTATGGCTACACCTTC TRBV19 TRBD1 - TRBJ1-2
CAGSDHRGMNTEAFF TGCGCCGGCAGCGACCACAGGGGGATGAACACTGAAGCTTTCTTT TRBV5-1 TRBD1 once TRBJ1-1
CASSQAGNSYEQYF TGTGCCAGCAGCCAAGCGGGGAACTCCTACGAGCAGTACTTC TRBV14 - - TRBJ2-7
CASSKLQTGAHGYTF TGTGCCAGCAGCAAATTACAGACAGGAGCTCATGGCTACACCTTC TRBV21-1 - - TRBJ1-2
CASSLTPSSYEQYF TGTGCCAGCAGCTTGACACCGAGCTCCTACGAGCAGTACTTC TRBV7-9 - - TRBJ2-7
CASSLSPGLAEMNEQFF TGTGCCAGCAGTTTATCCCCGGGACTAGCGGAAATGAATGAGCAGTTCTTC TRBV27 TRBD2 - TRBJ2-1
CASSPTVAQEGTF TGCGCCAGCAGCCCCACCGTCGCACAGGAGGGCACCTTC TRBV5-1 - - TRBJ1-2
CASSLSGAKLFF TGTGCCAGCAGTTTATCAGGGGCAAAACTGTTTTTT TRBV27 - - TRBJ1-4